The clone carrying this T cell receptor (beta chain) was seen just once. Its antigen is unknown. Donors were healthy HIV-negative adults without recently reported acute infections or vaccinations. The germline gives CDR1 LGHNT, CDR2 FRNRAP. Trimming stripped 5 bases from V and 4 bases from J, with 17 bases between. CDR3 length: 15 residues. This sample was included in a study of shared clonotypes between healthy human individuals. Whole-study context: Donors had three CD4 naive, three CD4 memory, two CD8 naive and one CD8 memory plate apiece.

The study, taken as a whole, reports: Across subsets, estimated richness was generally greater for naive than for memory populations. The diversity represented, both genetic and in exposure history, was limited by few donors.

Assay used: immunoSEQ multiplex PCR; TCRdb lists only in-frame clones, some missing. The sample records roughly 660,000 clones, 90% being singletons. The chain employs TRBV12-5 and TRBJ2-5; D ambiguous. The sequencing input was memory CD8+ T cells from PBMCs. Subset reported: CD45RO+ cells pooled with CCR7-negative TemRA cells. The TCR sequence derives from a man aged 18 to 29 in good health. Some clones in this sample may be carry-over from other donors' samples. DNA of the CDR3: TGTGCTAGTGGTCCCCCCGGAAGGTCGCCAGAGACCCAGTACTTC. Translating gives CASGPPGRSPETQYF.